The clone carrying this T cell receptor (beta chain) showed up many times. In TCRdb, the 5' RACE reads were re-called with MiXCR into one record per CDR3 protein. The repertoire holds 35,000 to 45,000 distinct CDR3 sequences, less than 8.5% seen once, with around 4% in the top ten. V was cut by 4 bases and J by 0 bases, with 7 bases left in between. The CDR3 runs to 14 residues. CDR1 is LGHDT and CDR2 is YNNKEL in the germline V gene (reference sequence). This sample stems from a study of neurological immune-mediated disorders. The chain recombines TRBV3-1 with TRBJ1-3; D gene unclear. The TCR comes from a woman in her thirties or forties in good health. Material for sequencing was PBMCs. The CDR3 loop reads CASSRQYSGNTIYF. CDR3 coding DNA: TGTGCCAGCAGCCGGCAGTACTCTGGAAACACCATATATTTT.